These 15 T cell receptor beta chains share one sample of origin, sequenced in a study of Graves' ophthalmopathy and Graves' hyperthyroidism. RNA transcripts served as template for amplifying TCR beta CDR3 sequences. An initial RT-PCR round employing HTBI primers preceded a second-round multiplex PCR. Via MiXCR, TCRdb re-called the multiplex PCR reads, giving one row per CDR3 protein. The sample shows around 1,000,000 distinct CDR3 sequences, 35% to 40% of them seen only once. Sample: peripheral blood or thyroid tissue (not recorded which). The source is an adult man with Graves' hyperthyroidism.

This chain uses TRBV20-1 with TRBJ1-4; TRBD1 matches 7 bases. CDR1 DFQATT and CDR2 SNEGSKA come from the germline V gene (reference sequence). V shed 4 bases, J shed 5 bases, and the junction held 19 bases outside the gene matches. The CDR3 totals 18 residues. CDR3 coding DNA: TGCAGTGCTAACATGGACAGGCAAGCGGCAGGGAGAAATGAAAAACTGTTTTTT. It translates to CSANMDRQAAGRNEKLFF.

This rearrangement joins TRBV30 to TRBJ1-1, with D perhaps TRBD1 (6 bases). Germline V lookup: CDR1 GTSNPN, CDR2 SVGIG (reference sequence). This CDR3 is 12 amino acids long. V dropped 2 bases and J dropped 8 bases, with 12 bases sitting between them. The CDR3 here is CAWSYGTLEAFF. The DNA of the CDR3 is TGTGCCTGGAGTTACGGGACACTCGAAGCTTTCTTT.

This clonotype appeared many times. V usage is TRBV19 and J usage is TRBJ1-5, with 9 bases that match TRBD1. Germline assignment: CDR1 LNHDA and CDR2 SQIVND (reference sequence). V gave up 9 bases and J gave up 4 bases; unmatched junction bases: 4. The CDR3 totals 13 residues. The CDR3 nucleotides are TGTGCCAGCTGGGGACAGGGTAATCAGCCCCAGCATTTT. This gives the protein CASWGQGNQPQHF.

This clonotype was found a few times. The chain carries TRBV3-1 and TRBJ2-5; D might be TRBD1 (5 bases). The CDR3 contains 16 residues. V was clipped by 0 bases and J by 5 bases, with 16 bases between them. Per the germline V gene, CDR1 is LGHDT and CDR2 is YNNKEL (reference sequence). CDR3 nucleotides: TGTGCCAGCAGCCAAGATTCAGGGAACGGAAGGGAGACCCAGTACTTC. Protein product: CASSQDSGNGRETQYF.

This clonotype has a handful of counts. The CDR3 here is CATSDLSGTSGREGPAETQYF. CDR3 bases: TGTGCCACCAGTGATTTGTCCGGGACTAGCGGGAGAGAGGGCCCGGCAGAGACCCAGTACTTC. The J gene is TRBJ2-5, the V gene TRBV24-1, with 14 positions matching TRBD2. With V trimmed by 0 bases and J by 4 bases, 15 bases remained unmatched. The germline V gene encodes CDR1 KGHDR and CDR2 SFDVKD. This CDR3 comprises 21 residues.

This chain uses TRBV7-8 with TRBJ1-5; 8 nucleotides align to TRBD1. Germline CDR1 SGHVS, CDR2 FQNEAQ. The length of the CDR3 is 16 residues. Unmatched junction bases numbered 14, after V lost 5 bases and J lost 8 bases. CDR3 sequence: CASSPPSGGGNEPQHF. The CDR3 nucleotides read TGTGCCAGCAGCCCACCATCAGGGGGCGGGAATGAGCCCCAGCATTTT. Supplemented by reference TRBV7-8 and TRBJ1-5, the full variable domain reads GAGVSQSPRYKVAKRGQDVALRCDPISGHVSLFWYQQALGQGPEFLTYFQNEAQLDKSGLPSDRFFAERPEGSVSTLKIQRTQQEDSAVYLCASSPPSGGGNEPQHFGDGTRLSIL.

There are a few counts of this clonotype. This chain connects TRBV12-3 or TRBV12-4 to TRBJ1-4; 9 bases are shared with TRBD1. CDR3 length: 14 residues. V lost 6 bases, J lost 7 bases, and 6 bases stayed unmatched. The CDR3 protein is CASRKQGAFEKLFF. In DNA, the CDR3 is TGTGCCAGCAGAAAACAGGGGGCATTTGAAAAACTGTTTTTT.

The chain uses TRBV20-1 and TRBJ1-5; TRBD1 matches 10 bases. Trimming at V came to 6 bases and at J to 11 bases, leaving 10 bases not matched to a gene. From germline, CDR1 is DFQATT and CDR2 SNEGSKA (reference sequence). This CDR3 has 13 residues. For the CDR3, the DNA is TGCAGTGCCAAAGGGACAGGGGTCCAGGCCCAGCATTTT. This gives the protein CSAKGTGVQAQHF.

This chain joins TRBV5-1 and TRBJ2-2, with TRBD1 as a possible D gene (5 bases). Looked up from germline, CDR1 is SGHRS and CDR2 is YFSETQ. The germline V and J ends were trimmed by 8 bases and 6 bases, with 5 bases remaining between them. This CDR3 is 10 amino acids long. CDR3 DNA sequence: TGCGCCAGACAGGCCGGGGAGCTGTTTTTT. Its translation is CARQAGELFF.

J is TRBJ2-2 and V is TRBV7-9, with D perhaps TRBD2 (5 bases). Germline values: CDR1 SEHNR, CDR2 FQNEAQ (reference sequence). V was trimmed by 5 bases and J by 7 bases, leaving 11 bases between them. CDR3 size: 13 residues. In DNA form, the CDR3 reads TGTGCCAGCAGCCAGATGGAGGTCGGGGAGCTGTTTTTT. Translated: CASSQMEVGELFF.

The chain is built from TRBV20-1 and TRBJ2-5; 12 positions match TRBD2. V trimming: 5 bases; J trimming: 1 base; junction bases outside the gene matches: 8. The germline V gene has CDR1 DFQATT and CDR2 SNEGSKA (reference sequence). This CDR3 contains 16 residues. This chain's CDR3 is CSAGGAGLAGQETQYF. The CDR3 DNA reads TGCAGTGCTGGAGGGGCGGGACTAGCGGGCCAAGAGACCCAGTACTTC.

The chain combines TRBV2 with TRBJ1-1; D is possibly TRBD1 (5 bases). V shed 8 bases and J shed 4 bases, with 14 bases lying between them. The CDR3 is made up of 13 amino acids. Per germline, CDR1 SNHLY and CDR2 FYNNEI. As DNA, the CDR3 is TGTGCCAGCCTACCGGGACTCAGCACTGAAGCTTTCTTT. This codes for CASLPGLSTEAFF.

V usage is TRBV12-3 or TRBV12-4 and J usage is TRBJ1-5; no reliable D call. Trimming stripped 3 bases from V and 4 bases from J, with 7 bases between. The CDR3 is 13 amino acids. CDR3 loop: CASSFYSNQPQHF. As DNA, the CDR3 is TGTGCCAGCAGTTTTTATTCGAATCAGCCCCAGCATTTT.

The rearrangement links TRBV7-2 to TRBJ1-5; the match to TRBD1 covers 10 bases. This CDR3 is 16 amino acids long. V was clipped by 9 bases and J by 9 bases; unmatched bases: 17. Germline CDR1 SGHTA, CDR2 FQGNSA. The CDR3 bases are TGTGCCAGGAGCCGATTGGGACAGGGGCCTGGATGGCCCCAGCATTTT. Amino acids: CARSRLGQGPGWPQHF.

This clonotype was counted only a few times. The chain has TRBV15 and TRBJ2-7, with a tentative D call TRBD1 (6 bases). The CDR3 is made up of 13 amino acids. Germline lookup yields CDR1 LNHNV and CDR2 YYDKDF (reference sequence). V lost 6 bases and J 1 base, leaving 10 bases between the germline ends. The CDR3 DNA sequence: TGTGCCACCAGTAAAGGACAGTCCTACGAGCAGTACTTC. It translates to CATSKGQSYEQYF.